This T cell receptor (beta chain) was observed in a study of T cell repertoires in cytomegalovirus infection. In the study overall: Based on public TCR beta signatures, there were indications of CMV infection and of a matching HLA type.

To note about this clonotype: Its matching antigen is unknown.

V was trimmed by 2 bases and J by 7 bases, leaving 15 bases between them. Germline V lookup: CDR1 MNHEY, CDR2 SVGAGI. CDR3 length: 15 residues. General study findings and limits: Totalled public TCR beta family frequency picked out people who carried CMV plus the relevant HLA. Ex vivo, HLA-C-restricted CMV-specific TCR beta clonotypes prevailed over the rest of the response.

TCRdb reanalysed the reads using MiXCR and keeps one entry per CDR3 protein. The sample has about 740,000 distinct CDR3 sequences, less than 40% seen once. The sample taken for sequencing was PBMCs. The sequence came from a human donor in good health (CMV status not recorded). Some clones in this sample may be carry-over from other donors' samples. The chain joins TRBV6-5 to TRBJ2-1, with D perhaps TRBD2 (6 bases). CDR3 DNA sequence: TGTGCCAGCAGTTACGATTCGGGAGATCGGAATGAGCAGTTCTTC. This encodes CASSYDSGDRNEQFF.